These T cell receptor beta chains were read from a single sample in a study of blood T cell repertoires in COVID-19. Method: immunoSEQ multiplex PCR; TCRdb's copy keeps in-frame clones and lacks some. The sample lists 110,000 to 150,000 clones, roughly 80% occurring once. Input material: PBMCs or T cells enriched from blood (not recorded which). The source is a man aged 50 to 60 who had recovered from COVID-19. CDR3s include the opening cysteine and the closing phenylalanine or tryptophan. D genes are given only for firm matches. Size is omitted from some rows. Given values are once, few, many or a class for expanded clones.

CDR3nt: TGTGCTAGTGCCACTTTCCGGGGGGGCTGGAATGAGCAGTTCTTC
CDR3aa: CASATFRGGWNEQFF
v_gene: TRBV12-5
d_gene: TRBD2
j_gene: TRBJ2-1
abundance: .

CDR3nt: TGTGCCAGCAGAAGGGTACGGAACCGGGACAGGGAGGGGGATCAGCCCCAGCATTTT
CDR3aa: CASRRVRNRDREGDQPQHF
v_gene: TRBV11-2
d_gene: TRBD1
j_gene: TRBJ1-5
abundance: .

CDR3nt: TGTGCCTGGACTAGGACAGCCAACACTGAAGCTTTCTTT
CDR3aa: CAWTRTANTEAFF
v_gene: TRBV30
d_gene: .
j_gene: TRBJ1-1
abundance: .

CDR3nt: TGTGCCAGCGCCCCCGACGTCAGGGCTGCAGATACGCAGTATTTT
CDR3aa: CASAPDVRAADTQYF
v_gene: TRBV11-1
d_gene: .
j_gene: TRBJ2-3
abundance: few

CDR3nt: TGTGCCAGCAGCTTTGGGTGGAGGGTTCAGAACACCGGGGAGCTGTTTTTT
CDR3aa: CASSFGWRVQNTGELFF
v_gene: TRBV5-6
d_gene: .
j_gene: TRBJ2-2
abundance: .

CDR3nt: TGTGCCAGCAGCCCCAGGGCTAGCGGGGGGGCCAACCAAGAGACCCAGTACTTC
CDR3aa: CASSPRASGGANQETQYF
v_gene: TRBV9
d_gene: TRBD2
j_gene: TRBJ2-5
abundance: .

CDR3nt: TGTGCTAGTGGCCGGGGGACCGGGGAGCTGTTTTTT
CDR3aa: CASGRGTGELFF
v_gene: TRBV12-5
d_gene: .
j_gene: TRBJ2-2
abundance: .

CDR3nt: TGTGCCAGTAGTATTTTGGGTTTCGCCGGGACTAGCGGGGGGGCTTCCTACAATGAGCAGTTCTTC
CDR3aa: CASSILGFAGTSGGASYNEQFF
v_gene: TRBV19
d_gene: TRBD2
j_gene: TRBJ2-1
abundance: .

CDR3nt: TGTGCCAGCAGCCCTGACAGGGGCTACGAGCAGTACTTC
CDR3aa: CASSPDRGYEQYF
v_gene: TRBV28
d_gene: TRBD1
j_gene: TRBJ2-7
abundance: .

CDR3nt: TGTGCCATCAAGCAGGCAGAGGGCACCGGGGAGCTGTTTTTT
CDR3aa: CAIKQAEGTGELFF
v_gene: TRBV10-3
d_gene: .
j_gene: TRBJ2-2
abundance: .

CDR3nt: TGCGCCAGCAGCTTGGCTCCAGCGGACCAAGAGACCCAGTACTTC
CDR3aa: CASSLAPADQETQYF
v_gene: TRBV5-1
d_gene: .
j_gene: TRBJ2-5
abundance: .

CDR3nt: TGTGCCAGCAGCTCAGGTAGTGGTCAGCCCCAGCATTTT
CDR3aa: CASSSGSGQPQHF
v_gene: TRBV5-6
d_gene: .
j_gene: TRBJ1-5
abundance: .

CDR3nt: TGTGCCAGCAGTCCCTGGCAGGGGTTCGACACTGAAGCTTTCTTT
CDR3aa: CASSPWQGFDTEAFF
v_gene: TRBV6-5
d_gene: .
j_gene: TRBJ1-1
abundance: .

CDR3nt: TGTGCCAGCAGCTTATACCCCCGGGGAGCCAACGCGCCTGAAGCTTTCTTT
CDR3aa: CASSLYPRGANAPEAFF
v_gene: TRBV11-2
d_gene: .
j_gene: TRBJ1-1
abundance: .

CDR3nt: TGTGCCAGCAGCCAAGGATGGGGGGACACTGAAGCTTTCTTT
CDR3aa: CASSQGWGDTEAFF
v_gene: TRBV3-1/TRBV3-2
d_gene: .
j_gene: TRBJ1-1
abundance: .

CDR3nt: TGTGCCAGTAGCCTACAAGCTGGGACAGGGGCCCACTCCTACAATGAGCAGTTCTTC
CDR3aa: CASSLQAGTGAHSYNEQFF
v_gene: TRBV19
d_gene: TRBD1
j_gene: TRBJ2-1
abundance: .

CDR3nt: TGTGCCAGCAGCCGTTCGGGACAGAATAATGAAAAACTGTTTTTT
CDR3aa: CASSRSGQNNEKLFF
v_gene: TRBV5-6
d_gene: TRBD1
j_gene: TRBJ1-4
abundance: .

CDR3nt: TGTGCCAGCAGCTTCGAGGCTAGCGGGGGGTACGAGCAGTACTTC
CDR3aa: CASSFEASGGYEQYF
v_gene: TRBV11-2
d_gene: TRBD2
j_gene: TRBJ2-7
abundance: .

CDR3nt: TGCGCCAGCACCCCGGGACAGGGGAACACTGAAGCTTTCTTT
CDR3aa: CASTPGQGNTEAFF
v_gene: TRBV5-1
d_gene: TRBD1
j_gene: TRBJ1-1
abundance: .

CDR3nt: TGTGCCAGCAGCTTAGACATCTGGGGCAGGGACTACGAGCAGTACTTC
CDR3aa: CASSLDIWGRDYEQYF
v_gene: TRBV7-9
d_gene: .
j_gene: TRBJ2-7
abundance: .

CDR3nt: TGTGCCAGCAGCCCATCACGGACTGGGAATCCTAACTATGGCTACACCTTC
CDR3aa: CASSPSRTGNPNYGYTF
v_gene: TRBV7-3
d_gene: .
j_gene: TRBJ1-2
abundance: once

CDR3nt: TGTGCCAGCAGCATGGGACAGGGAGACTATGGCTACACCTTC
CDR3aa: CASSMGQGDYGYTF
v_gene: TRBV11-2
d_gene: TRBD1
j_gene: TRBJ1-2
abundance: .

CDR3nt: TGTGCCAGCAGCTTTCGGTCAGGGCATTCACCCCTCCACTTT
CDR3aa: CASSFRSGHSPLHF
v_gene: TRBV7-8
d_gene: .
j_gene: TRBJ1-6
abundance: .

CDR3nt: TGTGCCTGGAGTGTACGTACAGGGTATGACGAGCAGTACTTC
CDR3aa: CAWSVRTGYDEQYF
v_gene: TRBV30
d_gene: .
j_gene: TRBJ2-7
abundance: .

CDR3nt: TGTGCCAGCTCACCACTCCGACAGGGGGTCCACGAGCAGTACTTC
CDR3aa: CASSPLRQGVHEQYF
v_gene: TRBV18
d_gene: TRBD1
j_gene: TRBJ2-7
abundance: few

CDR3nt: TGTGCCAGCAGCCAATTAGCGGGGGGGCCAATGGAGACCCAGTACTTC
CDR3aa: CASSQLAGGPMETQYF
v_gene: TRBV4-2
d_gene: TRBD2
j_gene: TRBJ2-5
abundance: .